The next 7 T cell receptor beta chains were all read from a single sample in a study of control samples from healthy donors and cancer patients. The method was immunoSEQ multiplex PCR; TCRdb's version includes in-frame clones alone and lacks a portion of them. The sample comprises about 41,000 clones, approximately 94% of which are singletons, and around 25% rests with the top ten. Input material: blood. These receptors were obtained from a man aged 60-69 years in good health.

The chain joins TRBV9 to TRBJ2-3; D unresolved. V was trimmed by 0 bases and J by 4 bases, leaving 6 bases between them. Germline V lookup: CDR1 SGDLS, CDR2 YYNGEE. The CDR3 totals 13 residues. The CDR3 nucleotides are TGTGCCAGCAGCGTAGGTACAGCAGATACGCAGTATTTT. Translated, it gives CASSVGTADTQYF.

The CDR3 DNA reads TGTGCCAGCAGCTTGGGACAGGGGCCAGAGACCCAGTACTTC. Translating gives CASSLGQGPETQYF. This chain connects TRBV11-3 to TRBJ2-5, with TRBD1 matching 10 bases. Germline V lookup: CDR1 SGHNT, CDR2 YENEEA. The junction had 2 bases not matched to a gene; V was cut back by 3 bases and J by 4 bases. The CDR3 is made up of 14 amino acids. Full variable domain (missing parts from reference TRBV11-3 and TRBJ2-5): EAGVVQSPRYKIIEKKQPVAFWCNPISGHNTLYWYLQNLGQGPELLIRYENEEAVDDSQLPKDRFSAERLKGVDSTLKIQPAELGDSAVYLCASSLGQGPETQYFGPGTRLLVL.

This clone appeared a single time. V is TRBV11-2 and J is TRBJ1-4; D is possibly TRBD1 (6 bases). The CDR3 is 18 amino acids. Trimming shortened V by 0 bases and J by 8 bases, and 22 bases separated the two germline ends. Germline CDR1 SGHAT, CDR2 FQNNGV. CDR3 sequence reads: CASSLDLGGGGQDEKLFF. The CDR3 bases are TGTGCCAGCAGCTTAGATCTCGGGGGTGGGGGGCAGGACGAAAAACTGTTTTTT.

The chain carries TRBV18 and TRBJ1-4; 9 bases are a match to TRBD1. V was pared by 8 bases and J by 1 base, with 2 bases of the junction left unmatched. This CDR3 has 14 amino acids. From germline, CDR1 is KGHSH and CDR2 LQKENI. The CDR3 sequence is CASKDRGTNEKLFF. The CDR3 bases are TGTGCCAGCAAGGACAGGGGAACTAATGAAAAACTGTTTTTT.

CDR3 in amino acids: CASSLRTGVFGSNQPQHF. In nucleotides, the CDR3 is TGTGCCAGCAGCTTAAGGACGGGAGTATTTGGGAGCAATCAGCCCCAGCATTTT. The genes are TRBV7-2 and TRBJ1-5; D gene uncertain. The CDR3 totals 18 residues. V dropped 2 bases and J dropped 1 base, with 18 bases sitting between them. In germline, CDR1 is SGHTA, CDR2 FQGNSA. The complete variable domain, with remaining parts taken from reference TRBV7-2 and TRBJ1-5, reads GAGVSQSPSNKVTEKGKDVELRCDPISGHTALYWYRQSLGQGLEFLIYFQGNSAPDKSGLPSDRFSAERTGGSVSTLTIQRTQQEDSAVYLCASSLRTGVFGSNQPQHFGDGTRLSIL.

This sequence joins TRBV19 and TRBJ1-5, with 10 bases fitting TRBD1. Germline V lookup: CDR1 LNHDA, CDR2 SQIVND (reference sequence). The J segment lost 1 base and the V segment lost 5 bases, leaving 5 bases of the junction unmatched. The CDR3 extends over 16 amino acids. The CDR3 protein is CASSFRDRGSNQPQHF. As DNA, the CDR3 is TGTGCCAGTAGTTTCCGGGACAGGGGAAGCAATCAGCCCCAGCATTTT.

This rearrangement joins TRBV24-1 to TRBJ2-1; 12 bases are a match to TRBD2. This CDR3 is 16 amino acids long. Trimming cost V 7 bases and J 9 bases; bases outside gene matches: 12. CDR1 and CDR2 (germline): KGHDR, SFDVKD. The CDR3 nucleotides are TGTGCCACCAGGGGCCGACTAGCGGGAGAAGGTGGTGAGCAGTTCTTC. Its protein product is CATRGRLAGEGGEQFF.